The 28 T cell receptor beta chains below come from one sample, sequenced in a study of shared clonotypes between healthy human individuals. TCRdb's table, derived via immunoSEQ multiplex PCR, lists solely in-frame clones and lacks some. The sample lists roughly 1,500,000 clones; less than 99% were seen once. The sample comprised naive CD4+ T cells sorted from blood. Described subset: CD45RA+ positively selected. The receptor set was obtained from a man aged 30 to 39 in good health.

The J gene is TRBJ2-4, the V gene TRBV11-2; D possibly corresponds to TRBD2 (5 bases). The CDR3 loop spans 13 amino acids. V gave up 5 bases and J gave up 11 bases, with 16 bases separating them. The germline CDR1 and CDR2 sequences are SGHAT and FQNNGV. The CDR3 here is CASSGRRPSVQYF. The DNA of the CDR3 is TGTGCCAGCAGCGGGAGACGGCCGTCGGTTCAGTACTTC.

The chain has TRBV12-5 and TRBJ2-1; perhaps TRBD2 as D (5 bases). The CDR3 spans 16 residues. Trimming cost V 4 bases and J 0 bases, with 13 bases left between them. Germline loops: CDR1 LGHNT, CDR2 FRNRAP. The CDR3 DNA sequence: TGTGCTAGTGGTTCTACGGTGGGGAGCTCCTACAATGAGCAGTTCTTC. Translated: CASGSTVGSSYNEQFF.

The V call is TRBV27, the J call TRBJ1-4; D remains ambiguous. The V gene's germline CDR1 is MNHEY and CDR2 SMNVEV (reference sequence). There are 15 residues in the CDR3. The V end was cut by 4 bases, the J end by 4 bases, with 13 bases between. CDR3 amino acids: CASSSAGGYNEKLFF. CDR3 bases: TGTGCCAGCAGTTCCGCCGGCGGATATAATGAAAAACTGTTTTTT. The whole variable domain, filled in from reference TRBV27 and TRBJ1-4, reads EAQVTQNPRYLITVTGKKLTVTCSQNMNHEYMSWYRQDPGLGLRQIYYSMNVEVTDKGDVPEGYKVSRKEKRNFPLILESPSPNQTSLYFCASSSAGGYNEKLFFGSGTQLSVL.

The rearrangement uses TRBV9 and TRBJ1-1, with D perhaps TRBD1 (6 bases). Germline values: CDR1 SGDLS, CDR2 YYNGEE. The CDR3 is made up of 17 amino acids. The V gene lost 4 bases and the J gene lost 3 bases, with 22 bases spanning the gap. In nucleotides, the CDR3 is TGTGCCAGCAGCCGGGGGCTGGGGGGAATCATGGACACTGAAGCTTTCTTT. Residues: CASSRGLGGIMDTEAFF.

The chain carries TRBV11-2 and TRBJ2-7; TRBD2 might be the D (5 bases). Germline V gene sequence: CDR1 SGHAT, CDR2 FQNNGV. This CDR3 is built from 14 residues. V was trimmed by 4 bases and J by 3 bases, leaving 13 bases between them. DNA of the CDR3: TGTGCCAGCAGCTCCCGAGGGAGTGTCTACGAGCAGTACTTC. Residues: CASSSRGSVYEQYF.

J is TRBJ1-2 and V is TRBV25-1, with TRBD1 identical over 7 bases. CDR3 size: 14 residues. Germline V lookup: CDR1 MGHDK, CDR2 SYGVNS. After removal of 4 bases from V and 4 bases from J, the junction contained 6 bases not matched to a gene. CDR3 DNA: TGTGCCAGCAGTGCGACAGGGTTGGCCTATGGCTACACCTTC. It encodes CASSATGLAYGYTF.

The V call is TRBV5-6, the J call TRBJ1-4, with no clear D. The CDR3 extends over 15 amino acids. V lost 3 bases and J lost 3, with 12 bases in between. Germline CDR1 is SGHDT and CDR2 is YYEEEE. The CDR3 region has the DNA TGTGCCAGCAGCTCCCCGGAGACACCTAATGAAAAACTGTTTTTT. As protein: CASSSPETPNEKLFF. Full variable domain (remainder filled in from reference TRBV5-6 and TRBJ1-4): DAGVTQSPTHLIKTRGQQVTLRCSPKSGHDTVSWYQQALGQGPQFIFQYYEEEERQRGNFPDRFSGHQFPNYSSELNVNALLLGDSALYLCASSSPETPNEKLFFGSGTQLSVL.

The CDR3 nucleotides are TGTGCCAGCTCAGGACTAGCGGGAGATTTAGATACGCAGTATTTT. It yields the protein CASSGLAGDLDTQYF. V and J are TRBV18 and TRBJ2-3; 13 bases line up with TRBD2. CDR1 is KGHSH and CDR2 is LQKENI in the germline V gene. The CDR3 is 15 amino acids. The ends lost 5 bases at V and 5 bases at J; junction bases unmatched: 4.

The chain carries TRBV10-3 and TRBJ2-5; D unclear. Germline CDR1 and CDR2: ENHRY and SYGVKD. The V end lost 6 bases, the J end lost 1 base, and 3 bases lay between the germline ends. The CDR3 runs to 11 residues. For the CDR3, the DNA is TGTGCCATCAGCCTCCAAGAGACCCAGTACTTC. Residues: CAISLQETQYF.

This clone was observed once. CDR3 nucleotides: TGTGCCAGCAGCTTCGGACAGGGGCTGGACTATGGCTACACCTTC. Its protein product is CASSFGQGLDYGYTF. The chain carries TRBV5-5 and TRBJ1-2; TRBD1 matches 9 bases. With V trimmed by 2 bases and J by 3 bases, 5 bases remained unmatched. The CDR3 spans 15 residues. Germline lookup yields CDR1 SGHKS and CDR2 YYEKEE (reference sequence).

The V call is TRBV11-3, the J call TRBJ2-2; maybe TRBD2 (5 bases). Trimming left V 5 bases short and J 5 bases short, with 12 bases between. Germline loops: CDR1 SGHNT, CDR2 YENEEA. The CDR3 has 14 residues. CDR3 sequence reads: CASSPASLTGELFF. In nucleotides, the CDR3 is TGTGCCAGCAGCCCGGCTAGCCTTACCGGGGAGCTGTTTTTT.

The genes are TRBV27 and TRBJ1-2; D uncertain. The CDR3 consists of 14 residues. Germline V gives CDR1 MNHEY, CDR2 SMNVEV (reference sequence). V was pared by 7 bases and J by 0 bases, with 12 bases between. The CDR3: CASTPGIPNYGYTF. CDR3 sequence (DNA): TGTGCCAGCACCCCGGGCATACCTAACTATGGCTACACCTTC.

The chain uses TRBV28 and TRBJ2-7; either TRBD1 or TRBD2 may fit D (6 bases each). From germline, CDR1 is MDHEN and CDR2 SYDVKM. The CDR3 extends over 11 amino acids. V lost 9 bases to trimming and J lost 4 bases, with 10 bases between them. The chain's CDR3 is CASQGRYEQYF. CDR3 nucleotide sequence: TGTGCCAGTCAGGGGAGGTACGAGCAGTACTTC.

The DNA for the CDR3 is TGTGCCTGGAGACGACTAGCGGGTTCTGGTCGTAATGAGCAGTTCTTC. The encoded protein is CAWRRLAGSGRNEQFF. V gene TRBV30 combines with J gene TRBJ2-1; 10 bases fit TRBD2. The CDR3 sequence is 16 residues long. The germline V gene has CDR1 GTSNPN and CDR2 SVGIG (reference sequence). V shed 3 bases and J 7 bases; nucleotides not matched to a gene: 12.

The chain has TRBV5-6 and TRBJ2-2, with TRBD2 matching over 12 bases. CDR3 length: 17 amino acids. J was trimmed by 5 bases and V by 6 bases; bases with no gene match: 11. CDR1 is SGHDT, CDR2 YYEEEE, per germline. CDR3 bases: TGTGCCAGCACCAAACGACTAGCGGGAGTGGTAACCGGGGAGCTGTTTTTT. This gives the protein CASTKRLAGVVTGELFF.

This chain links TRBV7-6 with TRBJ2-1, with D perhaps matching TRBD2 (5 bases). V was pared by 5 bases and J by 4 bases, with 9 bases between. Germline loops: CDR1 SGHVS, CDR2 FNYEAQ. This CDR3 contains 13 residues. The CDR3 sequence: CASSPTIYNEQFF. The CDR3 nucleotides read TGTGCCAGCAGCCCGACTATTTACAATGAGCAGTTCTTC.

The V and J genes are TRBV7-9 and TRBJ2-7; D is uncertain. Trimming left V 0 bases short and J 0 bases short, with 12 bases between. Germline loops: CDR1 SEHNR, CDR2 FQNEAQ (reference sequence). CDR3 length: 16 amino acids. DNA of the CDR3: TGTGCCAGCAGCTTAGCGCTCGTACAGAGCTCCTACGAGCAGTACTTC. Encoded protein: CASSLALVQSSYEQYF.

The V and J genes are TRBV5-1 and TRBJ1-5, with D uncertain. Germline lookup yields CDR1 SGHRS and CDR2 YFSETQ. V lost 4 bases to trimming and J lost 6 bases, with 8 bases between them. The length of the CDR3 is 12 residues. The CDR3 DNA reads TGCGCCAGCAGCGCCGAGGGTCAGCCCCAGCATTTT. Translated, it gives CASSAEGQPQHF.

This rearrangement joins TRBV7-6 to TRBJ2-7; 13 nucleotides line up with TRBD2. Germline loops: CDR1 SGHVS, CDR2 FNYEAQ. The V segment lost 2 bases and the J segment 7 bases; nucleotides outside the gene matches: 8. This CDR3 is 16 amino acids long. CDR3 amino acids: CASSLHTSGRAEEQYF. The CDR3 DNA is TGTGCCAGCAGCTTACATACTAGCGGGAGGGCAGAAGAGCAGTACTTC.

The chain links TRBV6-5 to TRBJ2-5, with TRBD1 identical over 10 bases. From germline, CDR1 is MNHEY and CDR2 SVGAGI. V trimming: 6 bases; J trimming: 1 base; junction bases outside the gene matches: 5. This CDR3 is 15 amino acids long. CDR3 region: CASRLGQGRQETQYF. The DNA of the CDR3 is TGTGCCAGCAGATTGGGACAGGGGCGCCAAGAGACCCAGTACTTC.

The J gene is TRBJ1-1, the V gene TRBV5-6, with 10 nucleotides matching TRBD1. CDR1 is SGHDT, CDR2 YYEEEE, per germline. The V and J ends lost 0 bases and 6 bases, in that order; junction bases with no gene match: 8. The CDR3 is made up of 16 amino acids. CDR3 region: CASSLGTGTGVPEAFF. Here the CDR3 DNA reads TGTGCCAGCAGCTTGGGCACCGGGACAGGGGTACCTGAAGCTTTCTTT.

On this clone: The junction differs from germline at one of its ends, possibly a read error. The rearrangement uses TRBV2 and TRBJ1-5; tentatively, D is TRBD1 (5 bases). Germline V gene sequence: CDR1 SNHLY, CDR2 FYNNEI. This CDR3 comprises 11 residues. The CDR3 sequence: CASRATEKGYF. Written as DNA, the CDR3 is TGTGCCAGCAGGGCGACAGAGAAAGGGTATTTT.

The chain couples TRBV7-2 to TRBJ1-3, with no clear D. Germline CDR1 SGHTA, CDR2 FQGNSA. This CDR3 region has 15 residues. With 2 bases removed from V and 0 bases from J, the gap between germline ends came to 8 bases. DNA of the CDR3: TGTGCCAGCAGCTTAAGCCGGACCTCTGGAAACACCATATATTTT. Translated, it gives CASSLSRTSGNTIYF.

The rearrangement uses TRBV27 and TRBJ2-2; D is possibly TRBD1 (5 bases). The CDR3 length is 16 residues. The V gene lost 3 bases and the J gene lost 4 bases, with 15 bases spanning the gap. CDR1 and CDR2 from the germline V gene are MNHEY and SMNVEV (reference sequence). The CDR3 region has the DNA TGTGCCAGCAGTTTCTTTGGGGTTCAGGGCACCGGGGAGCTGTTTTTT. Translation gives CASSFFGVQGTGELFF.

The CDR3 spells CASSPEVTGFTEAFF. CDR3 sequence (DNA): TGTGCCAGCAGCCCTGAGGTGACAGGTTTCACTGAAGCTTTCTTT. This rearrangement joins TRBV7-8 to TRBJ1-1; D perhaps matches TRBD1 (6 bases). CDR1 SGHVS and CDR2 FQNEAQ come from the germline V gene. V lost 5 bases to trimming and J lost 4 bases, with 17 bases between them. This CDR3 comprises 15 residues.

V is TRBV4-1 and J is TRBJ1-5; D remains unclear. V dropped 0 bases and J dropped 0 bases, with 9 bases sitting between them. Germline V gives CDR1 MGHRA, CDR2 YSYEKL. CDR3 length: 16 residues. This CDR3 is CASSQEGGRSNQPQHF. The CDR3 coding sequence is TGCGCCAGCAGCCAAGAAGGCGGCCGTAGCAATCAGCCCCAGCATTTT.

As concerns this clone: Other nucleotide sequences in the sample specify the same CDR3. The V and J genes are TRBV7-2 and TRBJ2-1; 7 nucleotides align to TRBD2. Germline assignment: CDR1 SGHTA and CDR2 FQGNSA. Losses at the gene ends were 0 bases for V and 1 base for J; bases not matched to a gene: 3. The length of the CDR3 is 16 residues. This CDR3 reads CASSLASSGSYNEQFF. CDR3 bases: TGTGCCAGCAGCTTAGCATCTAGCGGATCCTACAATGAGCAGTTCTTC.

V gene TRBV11-3 combines with J gene TRBJ2-1; D is possibly TRBD2 (7 bases). V was shortened by 0 bases and J by 4 bases, with 16 bases between the two germline ends. CDR1 SGHNT and CDR2 YENEEA come from the germline V gene. CDR3 length equals 17 residues. The CDR3 region has the DNA TGTGCCAGCAGCTTAGACACAGGGCTAGCGGCGTACAATGAGCAGTTCTTC. Amino acids: CASSLDTGLAAYNEQFF.